This passage covers 27 T cell receptor beta chains from one sample sequenced in a study of CD8+CD57+ T cells in acquired aplastic anemia. The template for TCR beta VDJ and CDR3 sequence profiling was genomic DNA. TCRdb redid the calling of the reads with MiXCR, one entry per CDR3 protein. The data show around 190,000 distinct CDR3 sequences, roughly 57% seen once. Sequencing was carried out using sorted CD4+, CD8+, or CD8+CD57+ T cells (not recorded which) from PBMCs. The receptors here all came from a human donor in good health.

This clonotype was counted many times. The rearrangement joins TRBV19 to TRBJ2-7, with D tentatively TRBD2 (5 bases). V dropped 8 bases and J dropped 3 bases, with 17 bases sitting between them. This CDR3 is 14 amino acids long. The germline V gene encodes CDR1 LNHDA and CDR2 SQIVND (reference sequence). CDR3: CASPRRDRHYEQYF. CDR3 nucleotide sequence: TGTGCCAGTCCCCGTCGGGATCGACACTACGAGCAGTACTTC.

The chain uses TRBV2 and TRBJ2-7; D is uncertain. The CDR3 runs 15 residues. V shed 1 base and J shed 1 base, with 11 bases lying between them. Germline values: CDR1 SNHLY, CDR2 FYNNEI. CDR3 amino acids: CASSEEPQFSYEQYF. The CDR3 region has the DNA TGTGCCAGCAGTGAAGAACCCCAGTTTTCCTACGAGCAGTACTTC. Variable domain in full (rest from reference TRBV2 and TRBJ2-7): EPEVTQTPSHQVTQMGQEVILRCVPISNHLYFYWYRQILGQKVEFLVSFYNNEISEKSEIFDDQFSVERPDGSNFTLKIRSTKLEDSAMYFCASSEEPQFSYEQYFGPGTRLTVT.

The chain's CDR3 is CSVFVDKGHGYTF. CDR3 nucleotides: TGCAGCGTTTTTGTGGACAAGGGCCATGGCTACACCTTC. The J gene is TRBJ1-2, the V gene TRBV29-1; possible D gene TRBD1, 5 bases. The CDR3 loop spans 13 amino acids. V was shortened by 5 bases and J by 6 bases, with 16 bases between the two germline ends. Germline V gene data show CDR1 as SQVTM and CDR2 as ANQGSEA. Supplemented by reference TRBV29-1 and TRBJ1-2, the full variable domain reads SAVISQKPSRDICQRGTSLTIQCQVDSQVTMMFWYRQQPGQSLTLIATANQGSEATYESGFVIDKFPISRPNLTFSTLTVSNMSPEDSSIYLCSVFVDKGHGYTFGSGTRLTVV.

The chain carries TRBV7-9 and TRBJ2-1, with 7 bases that match TRBD1. CDR1 is SEHNR, CDR2 FQNEAQ, per germline (reference sequence). The CDR3 is 15 amino acids. Trimming at V came to 5 bases and at J to 2 bases, leaving 6 bases not matched to a gene. CDR3 protein: CASSPRDSPYNEQFF. In nucleotides, the CDR3 is TGTGCCAGCAGCCCCCGGGACAGTCCCTACAATGAGCAGTTCTTC.

The rearrangement joins TRBV20-1 to TRBJ1-2; TRBD1 matches at 8 bases. The CDR3 is 12 residues long. The V gene's germline CDR1 is DFQATT and CDR2 SNEGSKA (reference sequence). Trimming removed 3 bases from V and 6 bases from J; junction bases left unmatched: 3. Here the CDR3 DNA reads TGCAGTGCTAGGGCAGGGGGCGATGGCTACACCTTC. Protein: CSARAGGDGYTF.

This clonotype came up a few times. The chain couples TRBV27 to TRBJ1-2; no firm D call. This CDR3 is 13 amino acids long. V lost 3 bases, J lost 4 bases, and 9 bases lay in between. From germline, CDR1 is MNHEY and CDR2 SMNVEV (reference sequence). In DNA, the CDR3 is TGTGCCAGCAGTTTGCGGGATTCCTATGGCTACACCTTC. It yields the protein CASSLRDSYGYTF.

The chain is built from TRBV7-2 and TRBJ2-6; D gene unclear. There are 16 residues in the CDR3. Germline assignment: CDR1 SGHTA and CDR2 FQGNSA. Trimming stripped 2 bases from V and 0 bases from J, with 8 bases between. The CDR3 DNA is TGTGCCAGCAGCTTAACAGCTTTCTCTGGGGCCAACGTCCTGACTTTC. Translated: CASSLTAFSGANVLTF.

This clonotype has a handful of counts. For the CDR3, the DNA is TGTGCCAGCAGCCAAGAGGGATTCACTGAAGCTTTCTTT. Protein product: CASSQEGFTEAFF. The chain uses TRBV14 and TRBJ1-1; D remains unclear. The germline V and J ends were trimmed by 0 bases and 4 bases, with 6 bases remaining between them. Germline assignment: CDR1 SGHDN and CDR2 FVKESK. This CDR3 comprises 13 residues.

The sample holds one count of this clonotype. J is TRBJ2-7 and V is TRBV7-9; D tentatively reads TRBD1 or TRBD2 (5 bases each). Germline V gives CDR1 SEHNR, CDR2 FQNEAQ (reference sequence). V lost 4 bases and J lost 2, with 15 bases in between. CDR3 size: 15 residues. The CDR3 reads CASSSTGASTYEQYF. The CDR3 DNA sequence: TGTGCCAGCAGCTCAACCGGGGCTTCTACCTACGAGCAGTACTTC. Full variable domain (outside the CDR3, taken from reference TRBV7-9 and TRBJ2-7): DTGVSQNPRHKITKRGQNVTFRCDPISEHNRLYWYRQTLGQGPEFLTYFQNEAQLEKSRLLSDRFSAERPKGSFSTLEIQRTEQGDSAMYLCASSSTGASTYEQYFGPGTRLTVT.

The gene calls are TRBV5-5 and TRBJ2-7; D is perhaps TRBD1 (6 bases). Germline V lookup: CDR1 SGHKS, CDR2 YYEKEE (reference sequence). CDR3 length: 17 residues. V dropped 0 bases and J dropped 6 bases, with 22 bases sitting between them. CDR3: CASSLEVRGLGRVEQYF. CDR3 sequence (DNA): TGTGCCAGCAGCTTGGAGGTCAGGGGCTTGGGTAGGGTCGAGCAGTACTTC.

This clonotype was found a few times. The chain couples TRBV27 to TRBJ1-1; 7 bases agree with TRBD1. J was trimmed by 1 base and V by 5 bases; bases with no gene match: 4. This CDR3 has 14 residues. Germline V CDR1 and CDR2: MNHEY, SMNVEV (reference sequence). The CDR3 DNA sequence: TGTGCCAGCAGTACCAACAGGGGGAACACTGAAGCTTTCTTT. This codes for CASSTNRGNTEAFF.

The rearrangement uses TRBV6-4 and TRBJ1-2, with 9 bases aligning to TRBD1. The germline gives CDR1 MRHNA, CDR2 SNTAGT. J lost 6 bases, V lost 0 bases, and 5 bases had no gene match. CDR3 length: 15 residues. The DNA for the CDR3 is TGTGCCAGCAGTGACTCGCGGACAGGGGAGCATGGCTACACCTTC. Translation gives CASSDSRTGEHGYTF.

The V and J genes are TRBV20-1 and TRBJ2-7; no reliable D call. The CDR3 covers 12 residues. Trimming removed 5 bases at V and 0 bases at J, with 8 bases between. The germline gives CDR1 DFQATT, CDR2 SNEGSKA (reference sequence). Here the CDR3 DNA reads TGCAGTGCTCCGTCCGGCTCCTACGAGCAGTACTTC. This translates into CSAPSGSYEQYF.

This clonotype was seen only a few times. Likely a read error: the CDR3 ends without its conserved phenylalanine or tryptophan. The chain recombines TRBV12-3 or TRBV12-4 with TRBJ1-1, with a tentative D call TRBD1 (6 bases). V was trimmed by 3 bases and J by 1 base, leaving 9 bases between them. The CDR3 is made up of 14 amino acids. CDR3 region: CASSFGGQNTEAFL. The CDR3 DNA is TGTGCCAGCAGTTTCGGGGGGCAGAACACTGAAGCTTTCCTT.

The chain carries TRBV7-9 and TRBJ2-1, with 10 bases matching TRBD2. Looked up from germline, CDR1 is SEHNR and CDR2 is FQNEAQ (reference sequence). V shed 3 bases, J shed 0 bases, and the junction held 5 bases outside the gene matches. The CDR3 runs to 17 residues. CDR3 DNA sequence: TGTGCCAGCAGCTTGGGTAGCGGGAGGCCCTCCTACAATGAGCAGTTCTTC. This gives the protein CASSLGSGRPSYNEQFF.

The V gene is TRBV27, the J gene TRBJ1-5; maybe TRBD1 (6 bases). The germline V and J ends were trimmed by 8 bases and 4 bases, with 15 bases remaining between them. The CDR3 spans 14 residues. The germline gives CDR1 MNHEY, CDR2 SMNVEV (reference sequence). The CDR3 nucleotides read TGTGCCAGCGGCTCGACAGGCTTAAATCAGCCCCAGCATTTT. This sequence encodes CASGSTGLNQPQHF.

The chain employs TRBV12-3 or TRBV12-4 and TRBJ1-1, with TRBD1 matching 7 bases. This CDR3 is built from 18 residues. V trimming: 1 base; J trimming: 5 bases; junction bases outside the gene matches: 16. CDR3 protein: CASSLVWGRGELGTEAFF. CDR3 in DNA: TGTGCCAGCAGTTTAGTGTGGGGCAGGGGGGAACTAGGGACTGAAGCTTTCTTT.

This chain uses TRBV24-1 with TRBJ1-2; no clear D. The CDR3 is 13 residues long. V gave up 11 bases and J gave up 4 bases, with 16 bases separating them. The V gene's germline CDR1 is KGHDR and CDR2 SFDVKD. CDR3 nucleotides: TGTGCCAGCAGCCAAGATAGTCCCTATGGCTACACCTTC. The encoded protein is CASSQDSPYGYTF.

This clonotype was counted a single time. The chain combines TRBV7-8 with TRBJ2-5; D is possibly TRBD1 (5 bases). V was clipped by 5 bases and J by 5 bases, with 12 bases between them. The CDR3 extends over 13 amino acids. CDR1 and CDR2 (germline): SGHVS, FQNEAQ. In DNA form, the CDR3 reads TGTGCCAGCAGCCAAGGGGTTAGGGAGACCCAGTACTTC. Protein: CASSQGVRETQYF.

This clonotype was recorded once. The chain links TRBV20-1 to TRBJ1-2; the D gene is possibly TRBD1 (5 bases). CDR1 DFQATT and CDR2 SNEGSKA come from the germline V gene (reference sequence). Trimming cost V 3 bases and J 4 bases, with 12 bases left between them. The CDR3 is made up of 13 amino acids. Here the CDR3 reads CSASTGRSYGYTF. CDR3 nucleotides: TGCAGTGCTAGTACAGGTCGCAGCTATGGCTACACCTTC.

This chain joins TRBV9 and TRBJ2-7; TRBD2 matches at 9 bases. Per the germline V gene, CDR1 is SGDLS and CDR2 is YYNGEE. V gave up 0 bases and J gave up 1 base; unmatched junction bases: 5. The length of the CDR3 is 16 residues. This CDR3 is CASSVGVLAGSYEQYF. The CDR3 region has the DNA TGTGCCAGCAGCGTAGGCGTACTAGCGGGTTCCTACGAGCAGTACTTC.

J is TRBJ1-2 and V is TRBV19; D remains unclear. V lost 5 bases and J lost 4, with 14 bases in between. Germline assignment: CDR1 LNHDA and CDR2 SQIVND (reference sequence). The CDR3 is 14 residues long. CDR3 region: CASSPGREGYGYTF. The CDR3 DNA reads TGTGCCAGTAGTCCCGGACGGGAGGGCTATGGCTACACCTTC.

The genes are TRBV7-8 and TRBJ1-1; 7 nucleotides line up with TRBD1. Trimming at V came to 0 bases and at J to 0 bases, leaving 7 bases not matched to a gene. The CDR3 covers 17 residues. CDR1 and CDR2 (germline): SGHVS, FQNEAQ. The CDR3 region has the DNA TGTGCCAGCAGCTTAGCAGGGGGCGTCCGCATGAACACTGAAGCTTTCTTT. Encoded protein: CASSLAGGVRMNTEAFF.

The V call is TRBV19, the J call TRBJ2-7, with 7 bases fitting TRBD1. This CDR3 region has 14 residues. CDR1 is LNHDA, CDR2 SQIVND, per germline (reference sequence). V lost 3 bases, J lost 5 bases, and 7 bases stayed unmatched. CDR3 sequence reads: CASSMSQGLNEQYF. CDR3 nucleotides: TGTGCCAGTAGTATGTCACAGGGGTTGAACGAGCAGTACTTC.

The rearrangement joins TRBV2 to TRBJ2-5; the D gene could be TRBD1 or TRBD2 (5 bases each). CDR1 and CDR2 (germline): SNHLY, FYNNEI. CDR3 length: 14 amino acids. The V gene lost 5 bases and the J gene lost 7 bases, with 17 bases spanning the gap. As DNA, the CDR3 is TGTGCCAGCAGTCAAACCGGGACGGAAGTGACCCAGTACTTC. Translated, it gives CASSQTGTEVTQYF.

The V gene is TRBV5-4, the J gene TRBJ2-7, with 7 positions matching TRBD1. The CDR3 runs 14 residues. Germline V gene lookup returns CDR1 SGHNT and CDR2 YYREEE (reference sequence). Losses at the gene ends were 3 bases for V and 0 bases for J; bases not matched to a gene: 3. For the CDR3, the DNA is TGTGCCAGCAGCTATACAGGGGCCTCCTACGAGCAGTACTTC. Translation gives CASSYTGASYEQYF.

A few counts support this clonotype. V and J are TRBV2 and TRBJ1-2; 7 bases fit TRBD1. Trimming cost V 6 bases and J 4 bases; bases outside gene matches: 5. The CDR3 length is 13 residues. Germline values: CDR1 SNHLY, CDR2 FYNNEI. CDR3 sequence reads: CASSAGTVYGYTF. The CDR3 nucleotides read TGTGCCAGCAGCGCCGGGACAGTCTATGGCTACACCTTC.